This T cell receptor beta chain was sequenced in a study of cytomegalovirus exposure and HLA in healthy donors. Regarding the study as a whole: Productive rates of about 90% or about 30% were seen for most TCR beta V segments in an earlier analysis. For presence/absence analyses, sequencing depth was assumed to be roughly uniform across donors.

Primers: 60 Vbeta forward and 13 Jbeta reverse. Under the authors' procedure: Among the unique TCR beta chains that a later analysis counted, some 73 million in all, around 11 million were shared. Clones were read by immunoSEQ multiplex PCR, and TCRdb kept only the in-frame ones, dropping some. D and trimming were read from the DNA, whereas the V and J calls and clone size are those reported in that table. The table has more than 120,000 clones, roughly 80% seen once. For this clone: Antigen: not known.

The CDR3 loop spans 16 amino acids. Trimming stripped 4 bases from V and 0 bases from J, with 13 bases between. Germline values: CDR1 MDHEN, CDR2 SYDVKM. The TCR sequence derives from a woman aged 25-40 years in good health and CMV-seronegative. The rearrangement uses TRBV28 and TRBJ2-1; D is unclear. Sequencing used PBMCs. CDR3 loop: CASSSLYLSSYNEQFF. The DNA for the CDR3 is TGTGCCAGCAGTTCGCTCTACCTTTCCTCCTACAATGAGCAGTTCTTC. The full variable domain, rest sourced from reference TRBV28 and TRBJ2-1, is DVKVTQSSRYLVKRTGEKVFLECVQDMDHENMFWYRQDPGLGLRLIYFSYDVKMKEKGDIPEGYSVSREKKERFSLILESASTNQTSMYLCASSSLYLSSYNEQFFGPGTRLTVL.